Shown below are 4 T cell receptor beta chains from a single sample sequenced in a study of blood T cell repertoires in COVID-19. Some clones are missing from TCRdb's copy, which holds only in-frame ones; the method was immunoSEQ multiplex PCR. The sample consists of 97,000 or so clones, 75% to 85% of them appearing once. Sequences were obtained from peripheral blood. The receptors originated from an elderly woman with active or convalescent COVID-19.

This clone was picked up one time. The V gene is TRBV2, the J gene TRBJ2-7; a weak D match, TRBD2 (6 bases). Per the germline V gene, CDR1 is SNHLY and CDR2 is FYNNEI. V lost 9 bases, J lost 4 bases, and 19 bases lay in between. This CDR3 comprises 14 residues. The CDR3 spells CARVFRGSTYEQYF. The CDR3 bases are TGTGCCAGGGTGTTTCGGGGGAGTACTTACGAGCAGTACTTC.

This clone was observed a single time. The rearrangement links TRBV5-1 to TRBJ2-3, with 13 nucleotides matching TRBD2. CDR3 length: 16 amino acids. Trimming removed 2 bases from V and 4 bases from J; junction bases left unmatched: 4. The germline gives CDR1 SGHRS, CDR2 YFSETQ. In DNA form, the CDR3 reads TGCGCCAGCAGCTTAGGACTAGCGGGAGCTGCAGATACGCAGTATTTT. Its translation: CASSLGLAGAADTQYF.

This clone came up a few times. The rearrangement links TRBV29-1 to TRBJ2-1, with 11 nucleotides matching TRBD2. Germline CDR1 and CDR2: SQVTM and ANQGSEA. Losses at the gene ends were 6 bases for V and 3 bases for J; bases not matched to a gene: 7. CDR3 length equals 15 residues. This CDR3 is CSVSDTSGSYNEQFF. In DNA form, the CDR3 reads TGCAGCGTGTCCGACACTAGCGGGAGCTACAATGAGCAGTTCTTC.

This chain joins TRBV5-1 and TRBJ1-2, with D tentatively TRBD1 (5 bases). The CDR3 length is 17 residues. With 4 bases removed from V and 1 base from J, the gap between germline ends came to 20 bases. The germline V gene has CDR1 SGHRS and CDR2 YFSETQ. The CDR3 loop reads CASSLTSGAGYNYGYTF. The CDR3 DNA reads TGCGCCAGCAGCCTGACAAGTGGGGCAGGGTATAACTATGGCTACACCTTC. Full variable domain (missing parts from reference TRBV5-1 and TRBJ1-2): KAGVTQTPRYLIKTRGQQVTLSCSPISGHRSVSWYQQTPGQGLQFLFEYFSETQRNKGNFPGRFSGRQFSNSRSEMNVSTLELGDSALYLCASSLTSGAGYNYGYTFGSGTRLTVV.